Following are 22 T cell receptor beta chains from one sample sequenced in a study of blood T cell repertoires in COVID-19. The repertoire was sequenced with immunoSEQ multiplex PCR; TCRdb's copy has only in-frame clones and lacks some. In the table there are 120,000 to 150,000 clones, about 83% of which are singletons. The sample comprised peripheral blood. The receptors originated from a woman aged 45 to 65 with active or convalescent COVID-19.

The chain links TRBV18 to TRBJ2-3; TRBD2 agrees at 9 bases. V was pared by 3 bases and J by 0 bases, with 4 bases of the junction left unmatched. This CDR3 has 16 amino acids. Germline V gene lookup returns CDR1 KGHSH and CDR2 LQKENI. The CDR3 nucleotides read TGTGCCAGCTCACCGCAGACTAGCGGAAGCACAGATACGCAGTATTTT. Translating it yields CASSPQTSGSTDTQYF.

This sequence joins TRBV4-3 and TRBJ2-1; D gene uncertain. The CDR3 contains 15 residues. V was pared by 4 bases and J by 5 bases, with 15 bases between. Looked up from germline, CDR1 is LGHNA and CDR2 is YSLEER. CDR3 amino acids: CASSLFAEADNEQFF. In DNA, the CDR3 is TGCGCCAGCAGCCTTTTTGCTGAGGCTGACAATGAGCAGTTCTTC.

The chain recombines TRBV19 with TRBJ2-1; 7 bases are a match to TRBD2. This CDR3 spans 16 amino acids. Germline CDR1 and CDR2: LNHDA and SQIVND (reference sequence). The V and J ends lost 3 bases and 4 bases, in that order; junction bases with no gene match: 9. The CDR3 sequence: CASSIPGASGYNEQFF. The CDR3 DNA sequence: TGTGCCAGTAGTATCCCCGGGGCTAGCGGATACAATGAGCAGTTCTTC.

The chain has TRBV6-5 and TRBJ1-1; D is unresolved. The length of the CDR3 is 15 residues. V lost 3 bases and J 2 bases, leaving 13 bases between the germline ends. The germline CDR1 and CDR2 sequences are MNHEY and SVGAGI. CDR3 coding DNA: TGTGCCAGCAGTTATGCAACACCACTAAACACTGAAGCTTTCTTT. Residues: CASSYATPLNTEAFF.

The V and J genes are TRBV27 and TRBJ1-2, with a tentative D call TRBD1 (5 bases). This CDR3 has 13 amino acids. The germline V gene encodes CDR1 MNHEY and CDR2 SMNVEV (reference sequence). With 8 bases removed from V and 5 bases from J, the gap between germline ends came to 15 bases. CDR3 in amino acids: CASGTPRGYGYTF. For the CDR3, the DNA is TGTGCCAGCGGCACCCCCCGGGGGTATGGCTACACCTTC.

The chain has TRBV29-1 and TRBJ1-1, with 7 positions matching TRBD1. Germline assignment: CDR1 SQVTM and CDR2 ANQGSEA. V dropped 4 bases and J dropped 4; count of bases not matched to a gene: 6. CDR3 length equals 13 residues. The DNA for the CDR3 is TGCAGCGTTGTCTCGGCAGGGGGCACTGAAGCTTTCTTT. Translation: CSVVSAGGTEAFF. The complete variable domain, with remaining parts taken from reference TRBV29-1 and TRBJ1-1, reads SAVISQKPSRDICQRGTSLTIQCQVDSQVTMMFWYRQQPGQSLTLIATANQGSEATYESGFVIDKFPISRPNLTFSTLTVSNMSPEDSSIYLCSVVSAGGTEAFFGQGTRLTVV.

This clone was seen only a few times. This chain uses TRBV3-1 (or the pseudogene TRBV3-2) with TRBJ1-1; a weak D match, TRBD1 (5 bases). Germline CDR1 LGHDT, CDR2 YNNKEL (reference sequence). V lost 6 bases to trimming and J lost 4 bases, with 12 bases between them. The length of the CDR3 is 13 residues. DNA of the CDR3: TGTGCCAGCAGTGTCAGGGAAACCACTGAAGCTTTCTTT. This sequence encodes CASSVRETTEAFF.

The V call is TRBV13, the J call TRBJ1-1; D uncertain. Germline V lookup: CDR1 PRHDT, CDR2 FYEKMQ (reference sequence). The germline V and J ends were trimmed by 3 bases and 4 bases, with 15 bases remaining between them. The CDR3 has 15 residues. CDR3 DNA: TGTGCCAGCAGCTTTACCCTGGACGCGGGCACTGAAGCTTTCTTT. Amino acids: CASSFTLDAGTEAFF.

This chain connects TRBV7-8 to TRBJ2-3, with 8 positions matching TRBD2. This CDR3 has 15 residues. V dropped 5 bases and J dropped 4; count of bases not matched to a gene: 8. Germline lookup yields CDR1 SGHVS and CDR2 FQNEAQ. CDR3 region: CASSNVIAGSDTQYF. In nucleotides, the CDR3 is TGTGCCAGCAGCAACGTCATAGCGGGATCAGATACGCAGTATTTT.

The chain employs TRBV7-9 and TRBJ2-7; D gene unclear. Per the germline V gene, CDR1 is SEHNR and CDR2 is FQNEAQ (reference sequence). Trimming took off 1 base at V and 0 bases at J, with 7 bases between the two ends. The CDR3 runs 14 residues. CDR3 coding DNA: TGTGCCAGCAGCTTAGATTCCAGCTCCTACGAGCAGTACTTC. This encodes CASSLDSSSYEQYF.

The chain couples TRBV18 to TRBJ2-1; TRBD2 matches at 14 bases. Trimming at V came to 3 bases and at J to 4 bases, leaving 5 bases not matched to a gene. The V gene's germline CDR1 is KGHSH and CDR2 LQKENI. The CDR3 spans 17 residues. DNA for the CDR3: TGTGCCAGCTCACCCCCAGGACTAGCGGGAGGATACAATGAGCAGTTCTTC. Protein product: CASSPPGLAGGYNEQFF.

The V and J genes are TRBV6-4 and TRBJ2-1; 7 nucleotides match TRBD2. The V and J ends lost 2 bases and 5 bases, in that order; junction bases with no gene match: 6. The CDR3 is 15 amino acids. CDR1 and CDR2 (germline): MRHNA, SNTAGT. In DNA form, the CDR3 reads TGTGCCAGCAGTGACCCAGGAGCGGGACACAATGAGCAGTTCTTC. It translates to CASSDPGAGHNEQFF.

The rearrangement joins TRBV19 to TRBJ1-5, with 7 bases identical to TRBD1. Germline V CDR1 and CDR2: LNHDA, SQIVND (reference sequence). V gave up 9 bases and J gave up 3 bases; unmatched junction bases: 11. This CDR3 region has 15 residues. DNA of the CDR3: TGTGCCAGCGCTTCGTCCGGGACAGACAATCAGCCCCAGCATTTT. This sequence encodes CASASSGTDNQPQHF.

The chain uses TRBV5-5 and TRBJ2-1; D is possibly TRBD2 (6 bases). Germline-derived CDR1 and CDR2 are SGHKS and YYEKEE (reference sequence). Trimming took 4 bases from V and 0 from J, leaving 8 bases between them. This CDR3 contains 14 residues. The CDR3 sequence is CASSLGLSYNEQFF. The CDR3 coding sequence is TGTGCCAGCAGCCTGGGACTCTCCTACAATGAGCAGTTCTTC. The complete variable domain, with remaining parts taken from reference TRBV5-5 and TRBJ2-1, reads DAGVTQSPTHLIKTRGQQVTLRCSPISGHKSVSWYQQVLGQGPQFIFQYYEKEERGRGNFPDRFSARQFPNYSSELNVNALLLGDSALYLCASSLGLSYNEQFFGPGTRLTVL.

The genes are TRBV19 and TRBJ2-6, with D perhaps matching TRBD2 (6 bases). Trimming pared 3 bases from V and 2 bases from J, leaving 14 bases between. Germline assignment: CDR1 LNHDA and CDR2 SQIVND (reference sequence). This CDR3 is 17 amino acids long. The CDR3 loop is CASSILGGSPGANVLTF. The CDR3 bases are TGTGCCAGTAGTATTCTTGGGGGGTCCCCTGGGGCCAACGTCCTGACTTTC.

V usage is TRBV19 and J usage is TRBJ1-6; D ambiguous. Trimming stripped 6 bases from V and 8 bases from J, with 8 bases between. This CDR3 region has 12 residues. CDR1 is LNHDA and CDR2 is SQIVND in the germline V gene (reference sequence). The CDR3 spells CASSPPYSPLHF. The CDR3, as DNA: TGTGCCAGTAGCCCTCCCTATTCACCCCTCCACTTT. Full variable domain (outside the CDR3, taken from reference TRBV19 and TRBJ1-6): DGGITQSPKYLFRKEGQNVTLSCEQNLNHDAMYWYRQDPGQGLRLIYYSQIVNDFQKGDIAEGYSVSREKKESFPLTVTSAQKNPTAFYLCASSPPYSPLHFGNGTRLTVT.

The CDR3 nucleotides read TGTGCCAGCAGTTACGTCATTTTAGACACAGATACGCAGTATTTT. Residues: CASSYVILDTDTQYF. The rearrangement uses TRBV28 and TRBJ2-3; D uncertain. The CDR3 covers 15 residues. Trimming shortened V by 4 bases and J by 2 bases, and 13 bases separated the two germline ends. The germline V gene has CDR1 MDHEN and CDR2 SYDVKM.

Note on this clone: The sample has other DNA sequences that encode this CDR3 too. As DNA, the CDR3 is TGTGCCAGTAGGCTAGCGGGGTACAATGAGCAGTTCTTC. It codes for CASRLAGYNEQFF. The chain combines TRBV19 with TRBJ2-1; TRBD2 agrees at 9 bases. The V segment lost 6 bases and the J segment 4 bases; nucleotides outside the gene matches: 1. This CDR3 has 13 amino acids. Germline-derived CDR1 and CDR2 are LNHDA and SQIVND (reference sequence).

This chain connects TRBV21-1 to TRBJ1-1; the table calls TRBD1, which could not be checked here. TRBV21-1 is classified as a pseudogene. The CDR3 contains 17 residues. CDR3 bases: TGTGCCAGCAGCATTAGGCACAGGGGCTTAGTTTCCACTGAAGCTTTCTTT. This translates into CASSIRHRGLVSTEAFF.

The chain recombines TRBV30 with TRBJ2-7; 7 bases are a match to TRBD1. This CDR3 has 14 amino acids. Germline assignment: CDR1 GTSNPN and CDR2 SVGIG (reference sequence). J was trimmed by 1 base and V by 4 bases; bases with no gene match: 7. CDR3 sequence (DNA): TGTGCCTGGACAAGCCAGGGGGATTCCTACGAGCAGTACTTC. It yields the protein CAWTSQGDSYEQYF.

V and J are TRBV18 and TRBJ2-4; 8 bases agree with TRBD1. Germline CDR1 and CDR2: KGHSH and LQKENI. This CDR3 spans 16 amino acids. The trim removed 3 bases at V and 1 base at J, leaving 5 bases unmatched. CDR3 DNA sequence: TGTGCCAGCTCACCTGCGACAGGGGCGGCCAAAAACATTCAGTACTTC. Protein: CASSPATGAAKNIQYF.

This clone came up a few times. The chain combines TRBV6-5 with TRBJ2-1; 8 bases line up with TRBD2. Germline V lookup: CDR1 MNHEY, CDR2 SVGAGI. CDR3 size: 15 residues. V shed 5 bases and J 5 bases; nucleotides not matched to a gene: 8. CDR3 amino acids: CASSSPQRGNNEQFF. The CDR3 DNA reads TGTGCCAGCAGTAGCCCTCAGCGGGGGAACAATGAGCAGTTCTTC.